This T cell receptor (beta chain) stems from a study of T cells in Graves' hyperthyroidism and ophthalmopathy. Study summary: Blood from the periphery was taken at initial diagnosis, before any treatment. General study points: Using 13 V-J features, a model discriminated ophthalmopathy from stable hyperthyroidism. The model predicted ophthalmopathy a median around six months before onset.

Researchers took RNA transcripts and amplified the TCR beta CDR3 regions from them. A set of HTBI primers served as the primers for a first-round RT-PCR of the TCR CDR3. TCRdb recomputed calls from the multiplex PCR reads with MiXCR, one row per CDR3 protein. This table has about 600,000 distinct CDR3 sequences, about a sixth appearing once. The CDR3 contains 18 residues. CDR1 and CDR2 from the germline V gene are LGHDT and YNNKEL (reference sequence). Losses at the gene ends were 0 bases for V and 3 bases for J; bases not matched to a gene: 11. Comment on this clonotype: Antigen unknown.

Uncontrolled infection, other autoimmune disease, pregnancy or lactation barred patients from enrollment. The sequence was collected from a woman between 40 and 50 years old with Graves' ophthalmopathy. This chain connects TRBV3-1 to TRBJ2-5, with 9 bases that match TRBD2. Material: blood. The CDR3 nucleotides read TGTGCCAGCAGCCAAGATCCCTACCTAGCGGGGTCGGAAGAGACCCAGTACTTC. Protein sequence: CASSQDPYLAGSEETQYF.